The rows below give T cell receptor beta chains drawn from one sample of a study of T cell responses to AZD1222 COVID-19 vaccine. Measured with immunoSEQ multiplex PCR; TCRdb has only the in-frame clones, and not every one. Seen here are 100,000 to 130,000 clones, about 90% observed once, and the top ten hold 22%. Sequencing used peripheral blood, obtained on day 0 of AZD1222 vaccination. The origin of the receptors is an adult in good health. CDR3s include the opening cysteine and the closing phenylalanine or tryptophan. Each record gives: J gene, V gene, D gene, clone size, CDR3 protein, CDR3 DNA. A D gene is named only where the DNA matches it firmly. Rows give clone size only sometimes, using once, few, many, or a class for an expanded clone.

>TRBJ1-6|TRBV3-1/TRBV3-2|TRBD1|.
CASSRKHPGQGVVSANSPLHF
TGTGCCAGCAGCCGGAAACATCCGGGACAGGGGGTGGTTTCCGCCAATTCACCCCTCCACTTT
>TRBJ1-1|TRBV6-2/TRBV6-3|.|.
CASSYSKVNTEAFF
TGTGCCAGCAGTTACTCGAAAGTGAACACTGAAGCTTTCTTT
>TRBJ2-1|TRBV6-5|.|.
CASNTGAFDEEFF
TGTGCCAGCAATACCGGAGCTTTCGACGAGGAGTTCTTC
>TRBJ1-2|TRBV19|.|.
CASSIGGHTHGYTF
TGTGCCAGTAGTATAGGGGGCCATACACATGGCTACACCTTC
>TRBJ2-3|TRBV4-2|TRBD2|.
CASSPRAAGGLTTQYF
TGTGCCAGCAGCCCTCGCGCCGCGGGGGGGCTTACGACGCAGTATTTT
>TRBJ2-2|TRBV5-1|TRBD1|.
CASTESRDRARFTGELFF
TGCGCCAGCACCGAGTCCCGGGACAGGGCGCGGTTCACCGGGGAGCTGTTTTTT
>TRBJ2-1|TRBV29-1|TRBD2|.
CSVVRGDYNEQFF
TGCAGCGTTGTGCGGGGGGACTACAATGAGCAGTTCTTC
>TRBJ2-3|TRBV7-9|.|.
CASSLTRATTDTQYF
TGTGCCAGCAGCCTGACTAGAGCCACCACAGATACGCAGTATTTT
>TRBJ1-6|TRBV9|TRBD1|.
CASSVVGDSGSPLHF
TGTGCCAGCAGCGTAGTAGGGGACAGTGGTTCACCCCTCCACTTT
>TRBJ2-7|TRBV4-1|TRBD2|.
CASSQDRGGAWEQYF
TGCGCCAGCAGCCAAGATCGCGGGGGGGCATGGGAGCAGTACTTC
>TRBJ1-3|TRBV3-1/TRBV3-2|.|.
CASGSVSGNTIYF
TGTGCCAGCGGATCTGTCTCTGGAAACACCATATATTTT
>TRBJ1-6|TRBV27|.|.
CASCFLGAQGSPLHF
TGTGCCAGCTGCTTTTTGGGGGCACAAGGGTCACCCCTCCACTTT
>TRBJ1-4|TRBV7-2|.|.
CASSLGSATQDNEKLFF
TGTGCCAGCAGCTTAGGGTCAGCGACACAAGACAATGAAAAACTGTTTTTT
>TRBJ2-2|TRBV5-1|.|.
CASSLTGTTNTGELFF
TGCGCCAGCAGCTTGACAGGGACCACGAACACCGGGGAGCTGTTTTTT
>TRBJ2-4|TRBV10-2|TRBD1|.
CAKDRGGIQYF
TGCGCCAAAGACAGGGGGGGCATTCAGTACTTC
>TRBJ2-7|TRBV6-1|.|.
CASSEATRTTYEQYF
TGTGCCAGCAGTGAAGCGACTCGGACGACCTACGAGCAGTACTTC
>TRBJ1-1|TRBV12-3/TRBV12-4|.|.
CASSLATNTEAFF
TGTGCCAGCAGTTTAGCGACGAACACTGAAGCTTTCTTT
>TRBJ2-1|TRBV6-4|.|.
CASSDGTTDKSEQFF
TGTGCCAGCAGTGATGGGACAACGGATAAAAGTGAGCAGTTCTTC
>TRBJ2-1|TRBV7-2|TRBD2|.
CASSLGGTLSSYNEQFF
TGTGCCAGCAGCTTGGGGGGGACCCTGAGCTCCTACAATGAGCAGTTCTTC
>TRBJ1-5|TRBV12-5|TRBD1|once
CASGLGQVGQPQHF
TGTGCTAGTGGTTTAGGACAGGTTGGACAGCCCCAGCATTTT
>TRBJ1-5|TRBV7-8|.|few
CASSPIGGINQPQHF
TGTGCCAGCAGCCCAATAGGAGGGATCAATCAGCCCCAGCATTTT
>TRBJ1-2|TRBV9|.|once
CASSVVIPGPISGYTF
TGTGCCAGCAGCGTAGTAATCCCCGGCCCTATCAGTGGCTACACCTTC
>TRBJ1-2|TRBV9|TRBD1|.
CASSPNQGGVYGYTF
TGTGCCAGCAGCCCTAACCAAGGGGGCGTCTATGGCTACACCTTC
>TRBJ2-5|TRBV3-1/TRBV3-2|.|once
CASSQLAQETQYF
TGTGCCAGCAGCCAACTAGCGCAAGAGACCCAGTACTTC
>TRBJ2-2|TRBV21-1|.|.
CASSNWDRGTGELFF
TGTGCCAGCAGCAACTGGGACAGGGGAACCGGGGAGCTGTTTTTT
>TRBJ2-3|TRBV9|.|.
CASSVVDNTDTQYF
TGTGCCAGCAGCGTAGTGGACAACACAGATACGCAGTATTTT
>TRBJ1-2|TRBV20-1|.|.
CSAFIYYGYTF
TGCAGTGCTTTTATTTACTATGGCTACACCTTC
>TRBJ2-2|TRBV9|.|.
CASSPSGSIGELFF
TGTGCCAGCAGCCCGAGCGGATCGATCGGGGAGCTGTTTTTT